These 29 T cell receptor beta chains share one sample of origin, sequenced in a study of beta chain features in type 1 diabetes. Sequencing targeted expressed TCRB transcripts, as all isolated RNA had been reverse transcribed. Generated by immunoSEQ multiplex PCR, the TCRdb table keeps only in-frame clones and is missing some. The sample lists roughly 450,000 clones; roughly 11% were seen once. The sequencing input was naive CD4+ T cells from blood. The receptors come from a woman aged 18 to 35 in good health.

The gene calls are TRBV7-2 and TRBJ2-4, with 10 bases matching TRBD2. J was trimmed by 0 bases and V by 6 bases; bases with no gene match: 11. The CDR3 sequence is 18 residues long. Germline V CDR1 and CDR2: SGHTA, FQGNSA. The CDR3 DNA sequence: TGTGCCAGCAGATCACTAGCGGGAAACCGCGTAGCCAAAAACATTCAGTACTTC. Amino acid sequence: CASRSLAGNRVAKNIQYF.

This chain connects TRBV27 to TRBJ2-7; possibly TRBD1 for D (5 bases). Germline CDR1 is MNHEY and CDR2 is SMNVEV (reference sequence). This CDR3 spans 14 amino acids. V was shortened by 5 bases and J by 6 bases, with 17 bases between the two germline ends. The CDR3 region is CASSPYSRVGEQYF. The CDR3 DNA sequence: TGTGCCAGCAGTCCGTATTCCAGGGTCGGCGAGCAGTACTTC.

This clone showed up many times. The chain recombines TRBV6-5 with TRBJ2-7; 7 bases line up with TRBD2. With 6 bases clipped from V and 6 bases from J, the junction kept 5 bases outside the gene matches. CDR3 size: 12 residues. In germline, CDR1 is MNHEY, CDR2 SVGAGI. Written as DNA, the CDR3 is TGTGCCAGCAGACTCGGGGAGGGCGAGCAGTACTTC. Translating it yields CASRLGEGEQYF.

This clone was seen at least ten times. The V and J genes are TRBV29-1 and TRBJ1-1, with no clear D. Trimming took 6 bases from V and 1 from J, leaving 9 bases between them. This CDR3 spans 12 amino acids. Germline V gives CDR1 SQVTM, CDR2 ANQGSEA. The CDR3 is CSVKSGNTEAFF. In DNA form, the CDR3 reads TGCAGCGTGAAGTCGGGGAACACTGAAGCTTTCTTT.

This clone was picked up a small number of times. V is TRBV10-3 and J is TRBJ2-7; D is unclear. The CDR3 totals 15 residues. Germline CDR1 reads ENHRY; CDR2 reads SYGVKD. Trimming removed 3 bases from V and 2 bases from J, with 14 bases in between. CDR3 in amino acids: CAISEIGAGTYEQYF. CDR3 bases: TGTGCCATCAGTGAAATTGGAGCAGGAACCTACGAGCAGTACTTC.

This clone turned up a few times. The genes are TRBV28 and TRBJ2-7, with D uncertain. The CDR3 totals 12 residues. Germline CDR1 is MDHEN and CDR2 is SYDVKM. Trimming stripped 5 bases from V and 3 bases from J, with 8 bases between. The CDR3 protein is CASSPSLYEQYV. The CDR3 DNA reads as TGTGCCAGCAGTCCCAGCCTCTACGAGCAGTACGTC.

This clone was seen a handful of times. V usage is TRBV7-2 and J usage is TRBJ1-4; unclear D gene. The V and J ends lost 0 bases and 5 bases respectively, with 1 base between them. The CDR3 loop spans 12 amino acids. Germline V gene lookup returns CDR1 SGHTA and CDR2 FQGNSA. The CDR3 protein is CASSLANEKLFF. CDR3 sequence (DNA): TGTGCCAGCAGCTTAGCCAATGAAAAACTGTTTTTT.

This clone was observed a handful of times. This chain joins TRBV7-9 and TRBJ1-1, with D unresolved. Looked up from germline, CDR1 is SEHNR and CDR2 is FQNEAQ (reference sequence). V dropped 7 bases and J dropped 1 base, with 10 bases sitting between them. The CDR3 loop spans 13 amino acids. CDR3: CASTGGKNTEAFF. For the CDR3, the DNA is TGTGCCAGCACCGGTGGAAAGAACACTGAAGCTTTCTTT.

The V call is TRBV5-1, the J call TRBJ2-7; D possibly uses TRBD1 or TRBD2 (5 bases each). Germline CDR1 reads SGHRS; CDR2 reads YFSETQ. The V gene lost 7 bases and the J gene lost 4 bases, with 21 bases spanning the gap. The CDR3 consists of 15 residues. The CDR3 loop reads CASGPVTGRKYEQYF. The CDR3 nucleotides are TGCGCCAGCGGCCCGGTGACGGGACGTAAGTACGAGCAGTACTTC.

This clone was recorded a few times. The chain has TRBV7-6 and TRBJ2-1, with D perhaps matching TRBD1 (6 bases). Per the germline V gene, CDR1 is SGHVS and CDR2 is FNYEAQ. This CDR3 has 16 residues. Trimming took 4 bases from V and 4 from J, leaving 17 bases between them. The CDR3 bases are TGTGCCAGCAGCTCCTATCCCAGGGGAGCATACAATGAGCAGTTCTTC. Translated, it gives CASSSYPRGAYNEQFF.

The chain has TRBV18 and TRBJ2-1, with 7 bases aligning to TRBD2. The CDR3 is 14 amino acids. The ends lost 3 bases at V and 8 bases at J; junction bases unmatched: 7. CDR1 and CDR2 from the germline V gene are KGHSH and LQKENI. CDR3 loop: CASSPVRGGYEQFF. CDR3 DNA: TGTGCCAGCTCACCGGTCCGGGGAGGGTATGAGCAGTTCTTC. Full variable domain (missing parts from reference TRBV18 and TRBJ2-1): NAGVMQNPRHLVRRRGQEARLRCSPMKGHSHVYWYRQLPEEGLKFMVYLQKENIIDESGMPKERFSAEFPKEGPSILRIQQVVRGDSAAYFCASSPVRGGYEQFFGPGTRLTVL.

This clone was detected only a few times. This rearrangement joins TRBV28 to TRBJ1-4; 8 bases are a match to TRBD1. CDR3 length: 14 residues. CDR1 MDHEN and CDR2 SYDVKM come from the germline V gene. J gave up 8 bases and V 3 bases, and 5 bases lay outside the gene matches. The CDR3 DNA reads TGTGCCAGCAGTTTGACAGGGGCTTGGGAAAAACTGTTTTTT. This encodes CASSLTGAWEKLFF.

This clone was recorded a few times. The chain carries TRBV11-3 and TRBJ1-1; D possibly corresponds to TRBD1 (5 bases). The length of the CDR3 is 15 residues. Looked up from germline, CDR1 is SGHNT and CDR2 is YENEEA. V lost 3 bases and J 1 base, leaving 12 bases between the germline ends. The CDR3 protein is CASSFFGRENTEAFF. CDR3 sequence (DNA): TGTGCCAGCAGCTTCTTTGGCAGGGAGAACACTGAAGCTTTCTTT.

The chain couples TRBV2 to TRBJ2-3; 7 nucleotides match TRBD2. V was clipped by 6 bases and J by 2 bases; unmatched bases: 14. The V gene's germline CDR1 is SNHLY and CDR2 FYNNEI. This CDR3 is 17 amino acids long. CDR3 sequence reads: CASSRRPGGTATDTQYF. As DNA, the CDR3 is TGTGCCAGCAGCCGGAGGCCGGGGGGAACTGCCACAGATACGCAGTATTTT.

CDR3 in amino acids: CASSLVFGDRLNYEQYV. The CDR3 region has the DNA TGTGCCAGCAGTTTAGTCTTTGGGGACAGACTCAATTACGAGCAGTACGTC. This chain uses TRBV28 with TRBJ2-7, with TRBD1 matching over 7 bases. The J segment lost 4 bases and the V segment lost 2 bases, leaving 14 bases of the junction unmatched. The CDR3 length is 17 residues. The germline V gene encodes CDR1 MDHEN and CDR2 SYDVKM.

The chain has TRBV4-2 and TRBJ1-5, with TRBD1 matching over 9 bases. This CDR3 spans 16 amino acids. Looked up from germline, CDR1 is LGHNA and CDR2 is YNFKEQ. The V gene end was trimmed by 0 bases and the J gene end by 5 bases; junction bases not matched to a gene: 5. CDR3 region: CASSQDPGTGHQPQHF. The CDR3 coding sequence is TGTGCCAGCAGCCAAGATCCAGGGACAGGGCATCAGCCCCAGCATTTT.

V is TRBV28 and J is TRBJ2-5; D not certain. Germline CDR1 is MDHEN and CDR2 is SYDVKM. Trimming removed 1 base from V and 5 bases from J, with 14 bases in between. The CDR3 sequence is 15 residues long. DNA of the CDR3: TGTGCCAGCAGTTTATCGACCGGGTTGGGGGAGACCCAGTACTTC. This codes for CASSLSTGLGETQYF.

This clone was seen a handful of times. This chain joins TRBV4-1 and TRBJ2-3; D may be TRBD1 or TRBD2 (6 bases each). Germline V gene data show CDR1 as MGHRA and CDR2 as YSYEKL. This CDR3 is 16 amino acids long. Trimming stripped 0 bases from V and 0 bases from J, with 10 bases between. The CDR3 loop is CASSQDRGPSTDTQYF. The CDR3 DNA reads as TGCGCCAGCAGCCAAGACCGGGGGCCGAGCACAGATACGCAGTATTTT.

The chain has TRBV18 and TRBJ2-7; 9 nucleotides line up with TRBD1. Germline assignment: CDR1 KGHSH and CDR2 LQKENI. The CDR3 totals 15 residues. Trimming cost V 4 bases and J 8 bases; bases outside gene matches: 12. CDR3 DNA: TGTGCCAGCTCACGGCCGGGACAGGGTAGGGAGAAGCAGTACGTC. This gives the protein CASSRPGQGREKQYV.

This rearrangement joins TRBV9 to TRBJ2-2; 7 bases fit TRBD2. The germline V gene has CDR1 SGDLS and CDR2 YYNGEE. The CDR3 contains 16 residues. Trimming took 1 base from V and 5 from J; bases not matched to a gene: 8. CDR3 region: CASSVSGESWTGELFF. CDR3 DNA sequence: TGTGCCAGCAGCGTAAGCGGGGAATCGTGGACCGGGGAGCTGTTTTTT.

This clone was found a few times. This sequence joins TRBV7-9 and TRBJ1-3; D gene unclear. CDR3 length equals 13 residues. V shed 5 bases and J shed 4 bases, with 9 bases lying between them. Germline-derived CDR1 and CDR2 are SEHNR and FQNEAQ (reference sequence). CDR3 in DNA: TGTGCCAGCAGCCAAGTTGGAGGAAACACCATATATTTT. It encodes CASSQVGGNTIYF.

V is TRBV30 and J is TRBJ1-2, with TRBD1 identical over 10 bases. Per the germline V gene, CDR1 is GTSNPN and CDR2 is SVGIG (reference sequence). The CDR3 loop spans 12 amino acids. V shed 7 bases and J 8 bases; nucleotides not matched to a gene: 7. The CDR3 is CASDRGLRGYTF. CDR3 nucleotides: TGTGCCTCTGACAGGGGGCTGCGGGGCTACACCTTC.

The chain uses TRBV11-3 and TRBJ2-7; a weak D match, TRBD2 (6 bases). The CDR3 runs 15 residues. Trimming cost V 4 bases and J 4 bases, with 17 bases left between them. Per the germline V gene, CDR1 is SGHNT and CDR2 is YENEEA. This CDR3 is CASSSPASSGYEQYF. DNA for the CDR3: TGTGCCAGCAGCTCACCAGCCTCCAGCGGGTACGAGCAGTACTTC. The full variable domain, its missing parts supplied by reference TRBV11-3 and TRBJ2-7, is EAGVVQSPRYKIIEKKQPVAFWCNPISGHNTLYWYLQNLGQGPELLIRYENEEAVDDSQLPKDRFSAERLKGVDSTLKIQPAELGDSAVYLCASSSPASSGYEQYFGPGTRLTVT.

This clone was seen only a few times. This rearrangement joins TRBV7-2 to TRBJ2-7; D gene unclear. The germline V gene has CDR1 SGHTA and CDR2 FQGNSA. The CDR3 extends over 11 amino acids. Trimming took 2 bases from V and 3 from J, leaving 2 bases between them. In DNA, the CDR3 is TGTGCCAGCAGCTTATACTACGAGCAGTACGTC. It translates to CASSLYYEQYV.

The chain links TRBV7-9 to TRBJ2-7; D ambiguous. The CDR3 has 13 amino acids. Trimming took off 2 bases at V and 3 bases at J, with 8 bases between the two ends. CDR1 is SEHNR and CDR2 is FQNEAQ in the germline V gene (reference sequence). In DNA form, the CDR3 reads TGTGCCAGCAGCTTAAGCCAGGTCTACGAGCAGTACTTC. It is translated as CASSLSQVYEQYF.

This clone has a handful of counts. The CDR3 DNA is TGTGCCAGCAGCCATCGACAGGGATTTCTCGAGCAGTACTTC. It yields the protein CASSHRQGFLEQYF. The genes are TRBV14 and TRBJ2-7, with 7 bases that match TRBD1. The germline gives CDR1 SGHDN, CDR2 FVKESK. V gave up 3 bases and J gave up 6 bases; unmatched junction bases: 8. CDR3 length equals 14 residues.

This clone was seen only a few times. The CDR3: CASSVGLAYEQYF. The CDR3 DNA sequence: TGTGCCAGCAGCGTAGGGCTAGCCTACGAGCAGTACTTC. The rearrangement joins TRBV9 to TRBJ2-7; unclear D gene. V lost 0 bases, J lost 2 bases, and 6 bases lay in between. The CDR3 is made up of 13 amino acids. Germline V gene sequence: CDR1 SGDLS, CDR2 YYNGEE.

In its sample, this clone was seen a few times. The chain joins TRBV19 to TRBJ2-5; perhaps TRBD2 as D (5 bases). The CDR3 extends over 16 amino acids. In germline, CDR1 is LNHDA, CDR2 SQIVND (reference sequence). V was pared by 7 bases and J by 0 bases, with 18 bases between. DNA for the CDR3: TGTGCCAGTACACCCCGGGCTAGCTCCGACCAAGAGACCCAGTACTTC. Translating it yields CASTPRASSDQETQYF. Together with reference TRBV19 and TRBJ2-5, the CDR3 gives the full variable domain: DGGITQSPKYLFRKEGQNVTLSCEQNLNHDAMYWYRQDPGQGLRLIYYSQIVNDFQKGDIAEGYSVSREKKESFPLTVTSAQKNPTAFYLCASTPRASSDQETQYFGPGTRLLVL.

The chain is built from TRBV7-2 and TRBJ1-5; D may be TRBD1 (5 bases). The CDR3 spans 16 residues. Germline V gene lookup returns CDR1 SGHTA and CDR2 FQGNSA. V shed 0 bases and J shed 4 bases, with 13 bases lying between them. CDR3 in amino acids: CASSLAVSRANQPQHF. The CDR3 nucleotides read TGTGCCAGCAGCTTAGCGGTTTCCAGGGCTAATCAGCCCCAGCATTTT.